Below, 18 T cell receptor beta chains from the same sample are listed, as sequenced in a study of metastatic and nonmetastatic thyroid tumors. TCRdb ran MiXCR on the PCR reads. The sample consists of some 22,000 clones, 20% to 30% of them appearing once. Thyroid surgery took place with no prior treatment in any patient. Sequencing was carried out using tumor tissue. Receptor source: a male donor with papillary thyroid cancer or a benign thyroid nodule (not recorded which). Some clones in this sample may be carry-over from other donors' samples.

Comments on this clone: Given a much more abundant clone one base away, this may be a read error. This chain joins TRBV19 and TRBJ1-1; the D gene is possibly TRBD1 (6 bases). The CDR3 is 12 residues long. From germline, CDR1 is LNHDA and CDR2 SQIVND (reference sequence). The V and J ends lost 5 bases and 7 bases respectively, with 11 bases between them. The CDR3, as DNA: TGTGCCAGTAGTCTCAGGGGCTGTGAAGCTTTCTTT. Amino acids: CASSLRGCEAFF.

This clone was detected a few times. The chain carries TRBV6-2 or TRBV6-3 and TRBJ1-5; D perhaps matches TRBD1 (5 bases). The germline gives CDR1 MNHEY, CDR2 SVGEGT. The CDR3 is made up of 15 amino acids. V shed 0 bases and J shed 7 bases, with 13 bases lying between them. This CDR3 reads CASSYSRQGGQPQHF. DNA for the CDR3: TGTGCCAGCAGTTACTCGAGGCAGGGCGGGCAGCCCCAGCATTTT.

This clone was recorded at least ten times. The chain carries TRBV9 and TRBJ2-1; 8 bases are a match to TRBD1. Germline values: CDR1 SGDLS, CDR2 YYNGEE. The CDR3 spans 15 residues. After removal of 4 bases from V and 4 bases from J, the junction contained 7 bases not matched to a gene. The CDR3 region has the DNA TGTGCCAGCAGCAAAGGACAGGGAAAATACAATGAGCAGTTCTTC. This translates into CASSKGQGKYNEQFF.

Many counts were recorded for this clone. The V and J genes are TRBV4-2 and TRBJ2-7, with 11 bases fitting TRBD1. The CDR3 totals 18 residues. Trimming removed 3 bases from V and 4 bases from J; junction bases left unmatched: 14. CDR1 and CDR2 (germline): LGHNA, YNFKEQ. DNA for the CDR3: TGTGCCAGCAGCCACAAGCCCTCGACCGGGACAGGGGGGTACGAGCAGTACTTC. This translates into CASSHKPSTGTGGYEQYF.

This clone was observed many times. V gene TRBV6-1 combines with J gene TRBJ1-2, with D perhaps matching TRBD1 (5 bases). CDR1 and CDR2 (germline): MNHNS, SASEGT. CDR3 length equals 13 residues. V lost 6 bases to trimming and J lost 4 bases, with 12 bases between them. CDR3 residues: CASSDSQVYGYTF. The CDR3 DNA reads TGTGCCAGCAGCGACAGCCAAGTCTATGGCTACACCTTC.

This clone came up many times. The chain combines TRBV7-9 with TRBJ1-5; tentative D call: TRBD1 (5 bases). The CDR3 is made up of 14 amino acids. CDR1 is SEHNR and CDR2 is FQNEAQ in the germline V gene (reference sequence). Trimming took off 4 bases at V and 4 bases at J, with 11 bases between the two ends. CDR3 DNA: TGTGCCAGCAGCTCCGCTGGGGGGAATCAGCCCCAGCATTTT. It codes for CASSSAGGNQPQHF.

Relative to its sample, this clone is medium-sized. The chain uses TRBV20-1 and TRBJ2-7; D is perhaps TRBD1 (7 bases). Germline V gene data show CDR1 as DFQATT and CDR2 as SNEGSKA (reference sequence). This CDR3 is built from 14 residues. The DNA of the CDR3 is TGCAGCGCCCGGGGGACAGTCTATTCCTACGAGCAGTACTTC. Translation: CSARGTVYSYEQYF.

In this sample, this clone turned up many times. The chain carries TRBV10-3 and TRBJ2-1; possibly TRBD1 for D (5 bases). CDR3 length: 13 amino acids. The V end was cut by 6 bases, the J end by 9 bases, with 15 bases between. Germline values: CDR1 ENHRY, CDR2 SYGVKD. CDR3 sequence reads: CAIRATQGFEQFF. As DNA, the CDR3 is TGTGCCATCAGGGCAACGCAGGGTTTTGAGCAGTTCTTC.

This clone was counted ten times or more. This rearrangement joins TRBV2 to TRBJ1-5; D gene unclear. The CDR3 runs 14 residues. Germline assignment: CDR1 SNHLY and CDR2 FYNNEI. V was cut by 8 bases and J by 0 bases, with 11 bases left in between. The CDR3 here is CASGVEPSNQPQHF. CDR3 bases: TGTGCCAGCGGTGTAGAGCCTAGCAATCAGCCCCAGCATTTT.

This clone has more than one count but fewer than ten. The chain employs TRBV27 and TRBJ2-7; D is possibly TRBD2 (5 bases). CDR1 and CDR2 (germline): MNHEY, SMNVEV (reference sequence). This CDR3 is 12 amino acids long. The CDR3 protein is CGTGVSTYEQYF. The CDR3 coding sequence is TGTGGTACCGGGGTATCAACCTACGAGCAGTACTTC.

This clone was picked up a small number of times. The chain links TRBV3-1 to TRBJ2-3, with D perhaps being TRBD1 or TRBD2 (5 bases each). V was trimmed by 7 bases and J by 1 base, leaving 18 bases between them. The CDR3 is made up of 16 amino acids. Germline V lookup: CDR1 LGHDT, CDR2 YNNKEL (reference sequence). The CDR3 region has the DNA TGTGCCAGCATAAGGGGCTTAGCTAGCCGCACAGATACGCAGTATTTT. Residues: CASIRGLASRTDTQYF.

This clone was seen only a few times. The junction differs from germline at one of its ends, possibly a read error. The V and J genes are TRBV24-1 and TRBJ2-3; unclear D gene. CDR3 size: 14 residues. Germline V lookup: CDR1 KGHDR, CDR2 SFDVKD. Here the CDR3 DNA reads TGTGCCACCAGTGGCCCCAGTCTCACAGATACTCAGTATTTT. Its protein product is CATSGPSLTDTQYF.

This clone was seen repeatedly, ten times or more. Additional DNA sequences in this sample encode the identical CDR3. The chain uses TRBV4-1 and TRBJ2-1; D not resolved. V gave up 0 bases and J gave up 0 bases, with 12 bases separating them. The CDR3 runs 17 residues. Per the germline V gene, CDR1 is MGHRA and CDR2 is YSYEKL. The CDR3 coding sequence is TGCGCCAGCAGCCAAGAAGGAGAGGTAACCTCCTACAATGAGCAGTTCTTC. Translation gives CASSQEGEVTSYNEQFF.

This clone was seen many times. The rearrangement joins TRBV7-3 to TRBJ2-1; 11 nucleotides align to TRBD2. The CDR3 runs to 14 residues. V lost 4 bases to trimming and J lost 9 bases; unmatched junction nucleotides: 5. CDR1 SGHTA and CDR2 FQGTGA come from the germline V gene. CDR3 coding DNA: TGTGCCAGCAGCTCTAGCGGGAGGACGAGTGAGCAGTTCTTC. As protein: CASSSSGRTSEQFF.

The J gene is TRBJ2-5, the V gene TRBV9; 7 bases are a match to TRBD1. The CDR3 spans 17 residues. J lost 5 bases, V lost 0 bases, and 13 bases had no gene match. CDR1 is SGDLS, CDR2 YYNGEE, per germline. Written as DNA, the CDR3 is TGTGCCAGCAGCGTAGGGGTGGGGTCAGGGGGATTGGAGACCCAGTACTTC. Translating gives CASSVGVGSGGLETQYF. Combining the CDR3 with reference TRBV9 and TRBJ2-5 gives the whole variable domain DSGVTQTPKHLITATGQRVTLRCSPRSGDLSVYWYQQSLDQGLQFLIQYYNGEERAKGNILERFSAQQFPDLHSELNLSSLELGDSALYFCASSVGVGSGGLETQYFGPGTRLLVL.

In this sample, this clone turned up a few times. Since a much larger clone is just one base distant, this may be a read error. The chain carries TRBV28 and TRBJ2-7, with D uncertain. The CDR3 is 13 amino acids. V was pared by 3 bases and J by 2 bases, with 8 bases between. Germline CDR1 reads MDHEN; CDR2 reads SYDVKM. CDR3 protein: CASSFSSAYEQYF. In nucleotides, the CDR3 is TGTGCCAGCAGTTTCAGCTCCGCCTACGAGCAGTACTTC.

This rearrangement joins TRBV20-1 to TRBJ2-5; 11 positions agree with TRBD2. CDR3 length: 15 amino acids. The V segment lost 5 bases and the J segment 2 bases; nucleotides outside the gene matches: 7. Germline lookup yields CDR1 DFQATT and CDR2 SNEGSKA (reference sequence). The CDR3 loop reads CSAPGLAGGQETQYF. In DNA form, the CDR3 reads TGCAGTGCTCCCGGGCTAGCGGGAGGACAAGAGACCCAGTACTTC.

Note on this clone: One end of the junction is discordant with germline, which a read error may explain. This CDR3 reads CASIQKTGGTYEQYF. The CDR3 DNA sequence: TGCGCCAGCATCCAAAAGACAGGGGGGACCTACGAGCAGTACTTC. This chain joins TRBV4-1 and TRBJ2-7, with TRBD1 matching 9 bases. CDR1 is MGHRA, CDR2 YSYEKL, per germline. The CDR3 totals 15 residues.